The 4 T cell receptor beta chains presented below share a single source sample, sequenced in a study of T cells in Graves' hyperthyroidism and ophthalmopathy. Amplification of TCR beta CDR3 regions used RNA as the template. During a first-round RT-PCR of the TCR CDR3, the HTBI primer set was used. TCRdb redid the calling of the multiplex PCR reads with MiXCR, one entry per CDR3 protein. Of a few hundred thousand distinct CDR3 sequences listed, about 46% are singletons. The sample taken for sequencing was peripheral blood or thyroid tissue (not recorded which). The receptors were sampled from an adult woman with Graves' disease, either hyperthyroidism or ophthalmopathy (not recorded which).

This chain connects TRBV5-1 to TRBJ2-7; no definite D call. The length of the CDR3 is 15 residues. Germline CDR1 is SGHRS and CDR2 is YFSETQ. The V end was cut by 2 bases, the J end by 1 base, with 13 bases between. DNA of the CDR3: TGCGCCAGCAGCTTAGGAAACACCCCTTCCTACGAGCAGTACTTC. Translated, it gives CASSLGNTPSYEQYF.

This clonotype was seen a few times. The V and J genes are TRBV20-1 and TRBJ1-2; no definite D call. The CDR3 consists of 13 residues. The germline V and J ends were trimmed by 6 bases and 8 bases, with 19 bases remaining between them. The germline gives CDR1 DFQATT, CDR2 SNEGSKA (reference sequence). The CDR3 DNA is TGCAGTGCCCACTACCGAGGGCAAGGAGGCTACACCTTC. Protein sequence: CSAHYRGQGGYTF.

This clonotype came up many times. CDR3 nucleotide sequence: TGTGCCAGCAGCTTAGTCGGGACTAGCATTGAGCAGTACTTC. It specifies CASSLVGTSIEQYF. V is TRBV7-2 and J is TRBJ2-7; 9 nucleotides align to TRBD2. Looked up from germline, CDR1 is SGHTA and CDR2 is FQGNSA. The ends lost 1 base at V and 7 bases at J; junction bases unmatched: 5. The CDR3 runs 14 residues.

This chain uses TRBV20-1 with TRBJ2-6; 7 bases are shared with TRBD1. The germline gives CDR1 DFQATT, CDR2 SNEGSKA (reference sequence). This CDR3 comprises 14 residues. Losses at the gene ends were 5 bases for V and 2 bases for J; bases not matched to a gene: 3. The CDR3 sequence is CSADTGAGANVLTF. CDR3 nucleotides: TGCAGTGCTGATACAGGGGCTGGGGCCAACGTCCTGACTTTC.